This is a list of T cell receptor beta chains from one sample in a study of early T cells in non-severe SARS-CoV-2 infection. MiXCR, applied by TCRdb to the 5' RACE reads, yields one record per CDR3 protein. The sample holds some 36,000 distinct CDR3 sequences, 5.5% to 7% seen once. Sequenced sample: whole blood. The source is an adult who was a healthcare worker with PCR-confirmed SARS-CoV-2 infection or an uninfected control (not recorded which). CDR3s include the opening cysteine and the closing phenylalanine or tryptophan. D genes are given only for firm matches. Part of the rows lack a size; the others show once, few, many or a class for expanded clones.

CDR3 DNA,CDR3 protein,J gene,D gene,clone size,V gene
TGTGCCAGCAGGACGGGGGCTGTCAGCGAGCAGTACTTC,CASRTGAVSEQYF,TRBJ2-7,.,medium-sized,TRBV27
TGCGCCAGCAGTTTCGGACAGGTCTACGAGCAGTACTTC,CASSFGQVYEQYF,TRBJ2-7,TRBD1,.,TRBV5-1
TGCGCCAGCAGCTTGGATATGAACACTGAAGCTTTCTTT,CASSLDMNTEAFF,TRBJ1-1,.,.,TRBV5-1
TGCAGTGCTAGAACCCGTAGGGGGGCGGGAAACATTCAGTACTTC,CSARTRRGAGNIQYF,TRBJ2-4,.,many,TRBV20-1
TGTGCCAGCAGCCCTGGGTCCGGGATCGAGCAGTACTTC,CASSPGSGIEQYF,TRBJ2-7,.,few,TRBV12-3/TRBV12-4
TGTGCCAGCAGGGGGGTAGGGGGCAATCAGCCCCAGCATTTT,CASRGVGGNQPQHF,TRBJ1-5,.,many,TRBV12-3/TRBV12-4
TGCAGCGTTGGTGGGACTAGCGGGAACACAGATACGCAGTATTTT,CSVGGTSGNTDTQYF,TRBJ2-3,TRBD2,many,TRBV29-1
TGTGCCAGCAGCTTCGCGCTAGCGGGGGCCGGGGAGCTGTTTTTT,CASSFALAGAGELFF,TRBJ2-2,TRBD2,many,TRBV9
TGTGCCAGCAGCCAAGAGTTAGCGAGGACCTACAATGAGCAGTTCTTC,CASSQELARTYNEQFF,TRBJ2-1,.,many,TRBV3-1
TGTGCCAGCAGTTTACTGAATTCACCCCTCCACTTT,CASSLLNSPLHF,TRBJ1-6,.,many,TRBV28
TGTGCCAGCGGGTGGAACACCGGGGAGCTGTTTTTT,CASGWNTGELFF,TRBJ2-2,.,many,TRBV27
TGCGCCAGCAACGAGGGAGGGGGCACAGATACGCAGTATTTT,CASNEGGGTDTQYF,TRBJ2-3,TRBD2,many,TRBV10-2
TGCAGCGCCAACGCCCCTAGGAGCTCCTACAATGAGCAGTTCTTC,CSANAPRSSYNEQFF,TRBJ2-1,.,many,TRBV29-1
TGTGCCAGCAGCGGACCGAGGGGCGCGGGATTCTACAATGAGCAGTTCTTC,CASSGPRGAGFYNEQFF,TRBJ2-1,.,many,TRBV5-6
TGTGCCACCAGTGATCTGGACAGGGTCTCCTACGAGCAGTACTTC,CATSDLDRVSYEQYF,TRBJ2-7,TRBD1,many,TRBV24-1
TGTGCCAGCAGCTTATACAGGGAGGGGGAGACCCAGTACTTC,CASSLYREGETQYF,TRBJ2-5,.,many,TRBV7-9
TGTGCCAGCAGTCCCGGGACTAGCTACAATGAGCAGTTCTTC,CASSPGTSYNEQFF,TRBJ2-1,TRBD2,many,TRBV12-3/TRBV12-4
TGTGCCAGCAGTCCACAAACAGGGGCCACAGATACGCAGTATTTT,CASSPQTGATDTQYF,TRBJ2-3,TRBD1,many,TRBV28
TGTGCCAGCAGCCGGCTAGCCATTTACACTGAAGCTTTCTTT,CASSRLAIYTEAFF,TRBJ1-1,.,many,TRBV7-9
TGCAGTGCTAGGGGACAGGGTTCAGGACAGCCCCAGCATTTT,CSARGQGSGQPQHF,TRBJ1-5,TRBD1,many,TRBV20-1
TGTGCCAGCAGTGAAGTAGCGGGAGGGCCAGATACGCAGTATTTT,CASSEVAGGPDTQYF,TRBJ2-3,TRBD2,many,TRBV6-4
TGTGCCAGCAGCCTTACTTCCGGGACACCGGGAAACACCATATATTTT,CASSLTSGTPGNTIYF,TRBJ1-3,.,many,TRBV14
TGCGCCAGCAGCTCGACGGTCACGCGGGAGACCCAGTACTTC,CASSSTVTRETQYF,TRBJ2-5,.,many,TRBV5-1
TGTGCCAGCAGCCAAGACCGGACAGGCCCCTACTATGGCTACACCTTC,CASSQDRTGPYYGYTF,TRBJ1-2,TRBD1,many,TRBV4-2
TGTGCCAGCATCTTAGATCCCAGCGGGAGGGCCGACGAGCAGTACTTC,CASILDPSGRADEQYF,TRBJ2-7,TRBD2,many,TRBV28
TGTGCCAGCATTGGGGGGCCCACCGGGGAGCTGTTTTTT,CASIGGPTGELFF,TRBJ2-2,.,many,TRBV2
TGTGCCAGCAGCCCTAAGGGGGTAAAACTGTTTTTT,CASSPKGVKLFF,TRBJ1-4,.,few,TRBV14
TGTGCCAGCAGTTACTCACAGGGGAACACTGAAGCTTTCTTT,CASSYSQGNTEAFF,TRBJ1-1,.,few,TRBV6-6
TGTGCCAGCTCACCCGATCAGAGCTCCTACAATGAGCAGTTCTTC,CASSPDQSSYNEQFF,TRBJ2-1,.,many,TRBV18
TGTGCCAGCAGTTATACCGGGACAGGGGGCAGTTTAAAACTGTTTTTT,CASSYTGTGGSLKLFF,TRBJ1-4,TRBD1,many,TRBV6-5
TGTGCCAGCAGCCCTAGCGCGACGTCCGAGCAGTACTTC,CASSPSATSEQYF,TRBJ2-7,.,many,TRBV7-3
TGTGCCAGCAGCCCTCTGCCGGGACCCCTCACAGATACGCAGTATTTT,CASSPLPGPLTDTQYF,TRBJ2-3,.,many,TRBV11-2